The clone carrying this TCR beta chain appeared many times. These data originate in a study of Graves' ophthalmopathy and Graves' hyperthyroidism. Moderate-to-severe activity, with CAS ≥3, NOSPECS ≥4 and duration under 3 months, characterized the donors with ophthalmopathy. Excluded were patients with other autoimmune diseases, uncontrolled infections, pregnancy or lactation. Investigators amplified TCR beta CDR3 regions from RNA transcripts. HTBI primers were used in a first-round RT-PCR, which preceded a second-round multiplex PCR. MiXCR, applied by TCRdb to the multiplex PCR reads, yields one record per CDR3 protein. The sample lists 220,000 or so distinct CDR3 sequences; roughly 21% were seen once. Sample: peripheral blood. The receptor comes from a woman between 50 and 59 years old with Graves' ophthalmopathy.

CDR3 sequence: CASSGSGNLAHYEQYF. The CDR3, as DNA: TGTGCCAGCAGCGGTAGCGGGAACCTTGCCCACTACGAGCAGTACTTC. The chain employs TRBV11-1 and TRBJ2-7; 8 nucleotides match TRBD2. This CDR3 spans 16 amino acids. Germline assignment: CDR1 SGHAT and CDR2 FQDESV (reference sequence). The V and J ends lost 5 bases and 3 bases, in that order; junction bases with no gene match: 12.